This T cell receptor (beta chain) was recorded in a study of human T cells and chemical hapten exposure. The overall study: Each patient's scalp received weekly diphenylcyclopropenone throughout the roughly 24-week study. Chiefly women, the patients showed alopecia areata, totalis or universalis.

Source study methods: The median was about 100,000 TCRs per sample, ranging about 23,224 to 690,600. TCRdb independently ran MiXCR on the RACE reads; one entry per CDR3 protein. TCRdb, not the original authors, processed these V and J calls. The sample consists of under 450,000 distinct CDR3 sequences, 4.8% of them appearing once. This sample's time point: patch test 1, 2 weeks after DPC sensitization. The treatment was: therapeutic diphenylcyclopropenone sensitization with weekly scalp DPC. Samples of blood were obtained prior to the application of each patch test. Trimming took 6 bases from V and 4 from J; bases not matched to a gene: 5. Germline V gene data show CDR1 as DFQATT and CDR2 as SNEGSKA (reference sequence). CDR3 length: 12 amino acids.

The sequence derives from a woman in her fifties or sixties with alopecia areata. Some clones in this sample may be carry-over from other donors' samples. The chain couples TRBV20-1 to TRBJ2-5, with TRBD1 identical over 7 bases. Here the sequenced sample was whole blood, taken in connection with sensitization to the hapten diphenylcyclopropenone (DPC). The CDR3 DNA follows: TGCAGTGCCCAGGCAGGGGGAGAGACCCAGTACTTC. As protein: CSAQAGGETQYF.